The present T cell receptor beta chain was sequenced within a study of blood T cell repertoires in COVID-19. The V and J ends lost 5 bases and 3 bases respectively, with 16 bases between them. Germline CDR1 is MDHEN and CDR2 is SYDVKM. This CDR3 is built from 15 residues. Study members were between roughly 18 and 100 years old and lived in over 20 US regions. Cohort assignment relied on participant-reported clinical history. Per the original methods: Estimates of nucleated cell counts were drawn from the amplification of reference gene primers. The repertoire was sequenced with immunoSEQ multiplex PCR; TCRdb's copy has only in-frame clones and lacks some. Clone size and V and J calls were adopted from that table, with D and trimming inferred from the DNA. Seen here are some 460,000 clones, roughly 87% observed once, and the top ten hold around 1.8%.

Sequenced sample: PBMCs or T cells enriched from blood (not recorded which). The source is a woman aged 18 to 35 with acute COVID-19. This chain joins TRBV28 and TRBJ1-2, with unresolved D. The CDR3 sequence is CASSRLWTRDYGYTF. CDR3 nucleotide sequence: TGTGCCAGCAGTCGTCTGTGGACTAGGGACTATGGCTACACCTTC.